These 6 T cell receptor beta chains share one sample of origin, sequenced in a study of blood T cells in healthy people across ages. A second PCR of roughly 7 to 11 cycles used a sample-barcoded 5' primer and a J-beta primer mix. TCRdb reprocessed the 5' RACE reads via MiXCR and lists one record per CDR3 protein. In the table there are about 1.7 million distinct CDR3 sequences, roughly 27% of which are singletons. Sequenced sample: blood. The receptor source for this set is a woman aged 30 to 39 in good health.

The chain has TRBV7-2 and TRBJ2-3; D gene ambiguous. The CDR3 extends over 14 amino acids. Looked up from germline, CDR1 is SGHTA and CDR2 is FQGNSA. Between the trimmed V and J ends, which lost 4 bases and 5 bases, there was a span of 13 bases. CDR3 residues: CASSSAAAQDTQYF. CDR3 nucleotide sequence: TGTGCCAGCAGCTCGGCGGCTGCCCAAGATACGCAGTATTTT.

To note about this clonotype: One end of the junction fails to match germline, which may point to a read error. The CDR3 here is CASTREESGANVRTF. The CDR3 region has the DNA TGTGCCAGCACCCGGGAGGAGTCTGGGGCCAACGTCCGGACTTTC. This chain uses TRBV7-2 with TRBJ2-6, with 7 bases that match TRBD2. This CDR3 contains 15 residues. Looked up from germline, CDR1 is SGHTA and CDR2 is FQGNSA.

V usage is TRBV27 and J usage is TRBJ2-5; D perhaps matches TRBD2 (6 bases). Trimming removed 8 bases from V and 5 bases from J, with 12 bases in between. The germline gives CDR1 MNHEY, CDR2 SMNVEV (reference sequence). The CDR3 loop spans 12 amino acids. This chain's CDR3 is CASLGGDETQYF. CDR3 DNA: TGTGCCAGCCTGGGGGGAGACGAGACCCAGTACTTC.

CDR3: CASSPRTNTGELFF. In DNA, the CDR3 is TGTGCCAGCAGTCCCCGCACGAACACCGGGGAGCTGTTTTTT. The chain couples TRBV27 to TRBJ2-2; D ambiguous. Trimming shortened V by 5 bases and J by 0 bases, and 7 bases separated the two germline ends. Looked up from germline, CDR1 is MNHEY and CDR2 is SMNVEV (reference sequence). CDR3 length: 14 amino acids.

This clonotype was seen a few times. V and J are TRBV2 and TRBJ2-1, with TRBD2 matching over 7 bases. This CDR3 region has 17 residues. Germline V gene sequence: CDR1 SNHLY, CDR2 FYNNEI. Germline trimming cut 6 bases from V and 5 bases from J; bases unmatched to any gene: 16. CDR3: CASSPGLPLLRDNEQFF. The CDR3 DNA follows: TGTGCCAGCAGCCCGGGACTACCTTTACTGCGGGACAATGAGCAGTTCTTC.

This clonotype came up many times. The chain couples TRBV29-1 to TRBJ2-1; D possibly uses TRBD1 or TRBD2 (6 bases each). Trimming took 6 bases from V and 6 from J, leaving 15 bases between them. Germline V gene data show CDR1 as SQVTM and CDR2 as ANQGSEA. CDR3 length equals 13 residues. The CDR3 bases are TGCAGCGTCACGGGGGCAGTGCCCAATGAGCAGTTCTTC. It codes for CSVTGAVPNEQFF.